One TCR beta chain is described in this entry. Germline V gene sequence: CDR1 MNHEY, CDR2 SVGAGI. V lost 7 bases and J lost 6; bases outside the gene matches: 14. The CDR3 runs 15 residues. This sample was included in a study of blood T cell repertoires in COVID-19. Generated by immunoSEQ multiplex PCR, the TCRdb table keeps only in-frame clones and is missing some. The sample carries 60,000 to 90,000 clones, about 85% recorded once. The chain employs TRBV6-5 and TRBJ1-2, with 7 bases aligning to TRBD1. The sequence came from a man aged 60 to 69 with COVID-19, enrolled during active disease. The sample comprised peripheral blood. DNA of the CDR3: TGTGCCAGCATTCCAAACCCGACAGGGTCGCATGGCTACACCTTC. Amino acid sequence: CASIPNPTGSHGYTF.